The 11 T cell receptor beta chains given below trace back to one sample, sequenced in a study of response to subunit inactivated influenza vaccine. TCRdb used MiXCR to reprocess the RT-PCR reads, holding one entry per CDR3 protein. Counted here are approximately 700,000 distinct CDR3 sequences, 15% to 18% occurring once; the ten biggest clones make up more than 9%. Source: PBMCs from blood, taken 11 to 12 days after vaccination. These receptors came from a middle-aged man who received an inactivated influenza vaccine.

The V gene is TRBV5-1, the J gene TRBJ1-2, with 9 positions matching TRBD1. The CDR3 is 15 amino acids. V gave up 3 bases and J gave up 7 bases; unmatched junction bases: 10. Germline CDR1 reads SGHRS; CDR2 reads YFSETQ. CDR3 coding DNA: TGCGCCAGCAGCTCAAACAGGGGGCGCGTTTCTGGCTACACCTTC. Translated: CASSSNRGRVSGYTF.

The V gene is TRBV20-1, the J gene TRBJ2-7; TRBD2 matches 9 bases. J gave up 2 bases and V 2 bases, and 7 bases lay outside the gene matches. The germline V gene encodes CDR1 DFQATT and CDR2 SNEGSKA (reference sequence). The CDR3 runs 15 residues. CDR3 amino acids: CSARRAGGLPYEQYF. The DNA of the CDR3 is TGCAGTGCTAGAAGAGCGGGGGGCCTACCCTACGAGCAGTACTTC.

CDR3 bases: TGCGCCAGCGGACTTGGACAGGGGGCGTATGAAGCTTTCTTT. Protein product: CASGLGQGAYEAFF. The chain joins TRBV5-1 to TRBJ1-1; 11 nucleotides align to TRBD1. With V trimmed by 7 bases and J by 7 bases, 9 bases remained unmatched. The germline V gene has CDR1 SGHRS and CDR2 YFSETQ. The CDR3 spans 14 residues.

This chain connects TRBV29-1 to TRBJ2-2; 13 nucleotides agree with TRBD2. With 7 bases clipped from V and 2 bases from J, the junction kept 1 base outside the gene matches. Germline V gene data show CDR1 as SQVTM and CDR2 as ANQGSEA. There are 14 residues in the CDR3. CDR3 region: CSGGLAGNTGELFF. Written as DNA, the CDR3 is TGCAGCGGGGGACTAGCGGGAAACACCGGGGAGCTGTTTTTT.

The chain is built from TRBV28 and TRBJ2-1; weak D call: TRBD2 (6 bases). In germline, CDR1 is MDHEN, CDR2 SYDVKM. Trimming cost V 6 bases and J 4 bases, with 10 bases left between them. CDR3 length: 13 amino acids. The CDR3 nucleotides read TGTGCCAGCAGACGGGACTTTTACAATGAGCAGTTCTTC. Encoded protein: CASRRDFYNEQFF. The full variable domain, with the rest looked up from reference TRBV28 and TRBJ2-1, is DVKVTQSSRYLVKRTGEKVFLECVQDMDHENMFWYRQDPGLGLRLIYFSYDVKMKEKGDIPEGYSVSREKKERFSLILESASTNQTSMYLCASRRDFYNEQFFGPGTRLTVL.

V usage is TRBV4-3 and J usage is TRBJ2-1; 10 nucleotides align to TRBD2. The V gene end was trimmed by 3 bases and the J gene end by 8 bases; junction bases not matched to a gene: 10. Germline values: CDR1 LGHNA, CDR2 YSLEER. The CDR3 covers 16 residues. CDR3 nucleotides: TGCGCCAGCAGCCAGGCTAGCGGGAGTGTTGATGATGAGCAGTTCTTC. Its protein product is CASSQASGSVDDEQFF.

The sample holds a few counts of this clonotype. The rearrangement uses TRBV24-1 and TRBJ1-3; D gene ambiguous. CDR3 length: 14 residues. The germline gives CDR1 KGHDR, CDR2 SFDVKD. V was clipped by 9 bases and J by 8 bases, with 19 bases between them. The CDR3 region has the DNA TGTGCCACCGGAGGAACCGACCCGCGGGACACCATATATTTT. This sequence encodes CATGGTDPRDTIYF.

CDR3 nucleotides: TGTGCCAGCAGCTTATCCGGGGCGTCCTACGAGCAGTACTTC. It is translated as CASSLSGASYEQYF. This chain joins TRBV7-9 and TRBJ2-7; possibly TRBD1 or TRBD2 for D (5 bases each). V dropped 2 bases and J dropped 1 base, with 9 bases sitting between them. Germline V gene sequence: CDR1 SEHNR, CDR2 FQNEAQ (reference sequence). The CDR3 sequence is 14 residues long.

This clonotype was found a few times. V and J are TRBV12-3 or TRBV12-4 and TRBJ2-7; D may match TRBD1 or TRBD2 (6 bases each). V dropped 4 bases and J dropped 6 bases, with 13 bases sitting between them. CDR3 size: 13 residues. CDR3 amino acids: CASSSAWGAEQYF. CDR3 coding DNA: TGTGCCAGCAGTTCAGCGTGGGGGGCCGAGCAGTACTTC.

This clonotype was seen a handful of times. The gene calls are TRBV3-1 and TRBJ2-5; D is possibly TRBD1 or TRBD2 (5 bases each). Trimming cost V 0 bases and J 4 bases, with 18 bases left between them. CDR1 and CDR2 from the germline V gene are LGHDT and YNNKEL (reference sequence). CDR3 size: 17 residues. The CDR3 region is CASSQDQFEGFGETQYF. CDR3 coding DNA: TGTGCCAGCAGCCAAGATCAGTTTGAGGGGTTCGGAGAGACCCAGTACTTC.

The V gene is TRBV11-2, the J gene TRBJ1-1; D is unresolved. Trimming pared 2 bases from V and 6 bases from J, leaving 13 bases between. Per the germline V gene, CDR1 is SGHAT and CDR2 is FQNNGV. This CDR3 is built from 14 residues. CDR3 bases: TGTGCCAGCAGCTTATGGGCTGAAGTCGCTGAAGCTTTCTTT. The encoded protein is CASSLWAEVAEAFF. The complete variable domain, with remaining parts taken from reference TRBV11-2 and TRBJ1-1, reads EAGVAQSPRYKIIEKRQSVAFWCNPISGHATLYWYQQILGQGPKLLIQFQNNGVVDDSQLPKDRFSAERLKGVDSTLKIQPAKLEDSAVYLCASSLWAEVAEAFFGQGTRLTVV.